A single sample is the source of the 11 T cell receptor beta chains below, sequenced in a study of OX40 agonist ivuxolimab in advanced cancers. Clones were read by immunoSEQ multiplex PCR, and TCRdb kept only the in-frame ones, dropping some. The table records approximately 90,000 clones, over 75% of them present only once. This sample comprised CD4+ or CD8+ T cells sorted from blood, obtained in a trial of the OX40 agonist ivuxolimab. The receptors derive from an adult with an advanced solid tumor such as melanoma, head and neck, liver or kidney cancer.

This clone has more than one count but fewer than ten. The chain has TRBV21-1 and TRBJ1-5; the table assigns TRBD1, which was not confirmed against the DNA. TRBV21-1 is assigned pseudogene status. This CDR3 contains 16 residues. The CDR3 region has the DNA TGTGCCAGCAGCCTACCCAGAACAGGGGACAATCAGCCCCAGCATTTT. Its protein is CASSLPRTGDNQPQHF.

The CDR3, as DNA: TGTGCCAGCAGTTACTTCACAGGTAGCACAGATACGCAGTATTTT. It is translated as CASSYFTGSTDTQYF. The V call is TRBV6-5, the J call TRBJ2-3; D possibly corresponds to TRBD1 (5 bases). The CDR3 totals 15 residues. With 1 base removed from V and 0 bases from J, the gap between germline ends came to 8 bases. From germline, CDR1 is MNHEY and CDR2 SVGAGI.

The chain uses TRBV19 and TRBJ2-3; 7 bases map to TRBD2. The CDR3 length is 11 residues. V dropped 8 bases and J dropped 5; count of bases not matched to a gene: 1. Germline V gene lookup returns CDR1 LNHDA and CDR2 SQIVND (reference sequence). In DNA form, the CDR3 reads TGTGCCAGTTCTAGCGGAGATACGCAGTATTTT. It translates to CASSSGDTQYF.

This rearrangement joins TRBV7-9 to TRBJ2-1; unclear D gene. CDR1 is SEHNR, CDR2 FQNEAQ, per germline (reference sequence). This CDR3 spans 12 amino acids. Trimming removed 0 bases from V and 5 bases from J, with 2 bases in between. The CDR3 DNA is TGTGCCAGCAGCTTAGCCGACAATGAGCAGTTCTTC. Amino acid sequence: CASSLADNEQFF.

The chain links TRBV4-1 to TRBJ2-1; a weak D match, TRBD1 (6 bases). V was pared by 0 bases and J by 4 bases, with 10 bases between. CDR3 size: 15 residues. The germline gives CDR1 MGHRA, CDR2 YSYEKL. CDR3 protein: CASSQERTDYNEQFF. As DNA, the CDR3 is TGCGCCAGCAGCCAAGAAAGGACAGATTACAATGAGCAGTTCTTC.

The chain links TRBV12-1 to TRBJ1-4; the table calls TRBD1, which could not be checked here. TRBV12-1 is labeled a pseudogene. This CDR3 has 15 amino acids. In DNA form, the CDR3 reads TGTGCCAGCAGCTCTCCGGGACAGGAGGAGGAAAAACTGTTTTTT. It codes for CASSSPGQEEEKLFF.

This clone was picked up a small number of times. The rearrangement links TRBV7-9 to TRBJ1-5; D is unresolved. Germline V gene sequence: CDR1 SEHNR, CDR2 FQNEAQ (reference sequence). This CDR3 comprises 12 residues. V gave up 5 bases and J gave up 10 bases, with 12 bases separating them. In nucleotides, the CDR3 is TGTGCCAGCAGCATATCGGGAACCCCCCAGCATTTT. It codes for CASSISGTPQHF.

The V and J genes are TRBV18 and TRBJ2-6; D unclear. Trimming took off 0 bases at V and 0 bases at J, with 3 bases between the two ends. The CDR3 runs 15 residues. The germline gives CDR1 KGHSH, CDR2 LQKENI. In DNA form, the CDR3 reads TGTGCCAGCTCACCACCCCACTCTGGGGCCAACGTCCTGACTTTC. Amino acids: CASSPPHSGANVLTF.

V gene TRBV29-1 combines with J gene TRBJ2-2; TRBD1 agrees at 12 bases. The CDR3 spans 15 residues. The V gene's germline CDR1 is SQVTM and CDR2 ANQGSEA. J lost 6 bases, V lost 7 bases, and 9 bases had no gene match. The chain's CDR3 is CSGTGTGGGAGELFF. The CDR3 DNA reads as TGCAGCGGGACCGGGACAGGGGGCGGGGCCGGGGAGCTGTTTTTT.

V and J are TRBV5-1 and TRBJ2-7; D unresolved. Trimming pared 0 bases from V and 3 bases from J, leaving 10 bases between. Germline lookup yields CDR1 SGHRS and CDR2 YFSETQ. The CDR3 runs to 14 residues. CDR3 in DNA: TGCGCCAGCAGCTTGGCGGGCCGCGGCTACGAGCAGTACTTC. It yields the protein CASSLAGRGYEQYF.

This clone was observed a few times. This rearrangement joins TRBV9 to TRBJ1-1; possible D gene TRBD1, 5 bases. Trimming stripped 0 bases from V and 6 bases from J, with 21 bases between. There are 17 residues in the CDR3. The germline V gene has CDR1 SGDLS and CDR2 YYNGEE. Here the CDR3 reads CASSVGQAGKGWAEAFF. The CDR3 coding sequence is TGTGCCAGCAGCGTAGGTCAGGCAGGGAAGGGTTGGGCTGAAGCTTTCTTT.